A selection of T cell receptor beta chains follows, all from one sample in a study of T cell responses to AZD1222 COVID-19 vaccine. Sequencing used immunoSEQ multiplex PCR; TCRdb keeps in-frame clones, though not all of them. The table records 100,000 to 150,000 clones, about 90% of them present only once. Specimen: peripheral blood, collected on day 0 of AZD1222 vaccination. These receptors came from an adult in good health. Both conserved end residues are part of each CDR3. The order of the fields is clone size, D gene, J gene, CDR3 length, V gene, CDR3 DNA, CDR3 protein. A D gene is named only where the DNA matches it firmly. Clone size, where shown, is once, few, many, or a class for clones that have expanded.

clone size: .
D gene: TRBD1
J gene: TRBJ1-1
CDR3 length: 16
V gene: TRBV19
CDR3 DNA: TGTGCCAGTAGTTTTTCTCCGGGGACAGAGAACACTGAAGCTTTCTTT
CDR3 protein: CASSFSPGTENTEAFF

clone size: .
D gene: TRBD1
J gene: TRBJ2-7
CDR3 length: 14
V gene: TRBV11-2
CDR3 DNA: TGTGCCAGCAGCTCTGGGACAGGGGGCTACGAGCAGTACTTC
CDR3 protein: CASSSGTGGYEQYF

clone size: .
D gene: TRBD2
J gene: TRBJ2-1
CDR3 length: 14
V gene: TRBV4-1
CDR3 DNA: TGCGCCAGCAGCCTACGCGGGGGGCACAATGAGCAGTTCTTC
CDR3 protein: CASSLRGGHNEQFF

clone size: .
D gene: .
J gene: TRBJ2-6
CDR3 length: 15
V gene: TRBV7-2
CDR3 DNA: TGTGCCAGCAGCCCCACCGGGACTGGGGCCAACGTCCTGACTTTC
CDR3 protein: CASSPTGTGANVLTF

clone size: .
D gene: TRBD2
J gene: TRBJ2-1
CDR3 length: 16
V gene: TRBV4-3
CDR3 DNA: TGCGCCAGCAGCCAGCTTATAGCGGGAGTAGACAATGAGCAGTTCTTC
CDR3 protein: CASSQLIAGVDNEQFF

clone size: .
D gene: .
J gene: TRBJ2-7
CDR3 length: 15
V gene: TRBV7-9
CDR3 DNA: TGTGCCAGCAGCCCCCCAATAGACGGAGCCTACGAGCAGTACTTC
CDR3 protein: CASSPPIDGAYEQYF

clone size: .
D gene: .
J gene: TRBJ2-7
CDR3 length: 16
V gene: TRBV9
CDR3 DNA: TGTGCCAGCAGCGTATCCGAGGGCCGCCCTCTCTACGAGCAGTACTTC
CDR3 protein: CASSVSEGRPLYEQYF

clone size: .
D gene: .
J gene: TRBJ1-1
CDR3 length: 14
V gene: TRBV11-2
CDR3 DNA: TGTGCCAGCAGCTCAGAGGGCTGGGGGTCTGAAGCTTTCTTT
CDR3 protein: CASSSEGWGSEAFF

clone size: .
D gene: TRBD2
J gene: TRBJ2-7
CDR3 length: 14
V gene: TRBV2
CDR3 DNA: TGTGCCAGCATTCGGACTAGCGGGGCCTACGAGCAGTACTTC
CDR3 protein: CASIRTSGAYEQYF

clone size: once
D gene: .
J gene: TRBJ1-2
CDR3 length: 14
V gene: TRBV19
CDR3 DNA: TGTGCCAGTAGTGAGGCCGGGGAAAACTATGGCTACACCTTC
CDR3 protein: CASSEAGENYGYTF

clone size: .
D gene: .
J gene: TRBJ1-1
CDR3 length: 14
V gene: TRBV19
CDR3 DNA: TGTGCCAGTAGTCCTGAACCTACTAACACTGAAGCTTTCTTT
CDR3 protein: CASSPEPTNTEAFF

clone size: .
D gene: .
J gene: TRBJ1-1
CDR3 length: 14
V gene: TRBV2
CDR3 DNA: TGTGCCAGCAGTGGGGGGGAAATGAACACTGAAGCTTTCTTT
CDR3 protein: CASSGGEMNTEAFF

clone size: .
D gene: TRBD2
J gene: TRBJ2-1
CDR3 length: 14
V gene: TRBV24-1
CDR3 DNA: TGTGCCACCAGTGAAGCGGGAGACCACAATGAGCAGTTCTTC
CDR3 protein: CATSEAGDHNEQFF

clone size: few
D gene: .
J gene: TRBJ1-5
CDR3 length: 15
V gene: TRBV6-5
CDR3 DNA: TGTGCCAGCACCCGGTCGACAGGTAGCAATCAGCCCCAGCATTTT
CDR3 protein: CASTRSTGSNQPQHF

clone size: .
D gene: .
J gene: TRBJ1-2
CDR3 length: 12
V gene: TRBV3-1/TRBV3-2
CDR3 DNA: TGTGCCAGCAGCCTCGGGGGGGATGGCTACACCTTC
CDR3 protein: CASSLGGDGYTF

clone size: .
D gene: TRBD1
J gene: TRBJ2-6
CDR3 length: 17
V gene: TRBV19
CDR3 DNA: TGTGCCAGTAGCCGGGACAGGGGGTCGGCTGGGGCCAACGTCCTGACTTTC
CDR3 protein: CASSRDRGSAGANVLTF

clone size: .
D gene: TRBD1
J gene: TRBJ2-5
CDR3 length: 14
V gene: TRBV6-2/TRBV6-3
CDR3 DNA: TGTGCCAGCAGTTACCGGGACAGACAAGAGACCCAGTACTTC
CDR3 protein: CASSYRDRQETQYF

clone size: .
D gene: TRBD1
J gene: TRBJ1-4
CDR3 length: 13
V gene: TRBV2
CDR3 DNA: TGTGCCAGCAAACAGGGGATAGATGAAAAACTGTTTTTT
CDR3 protein: CASKQGIDEKLFF